This T cell receptor (beta chain) stems from a study of blood T cell repertoires in COVID-19. At the level of the study: Spain, Italy and the United States supplied samples that represented acute and convalescent COVID-19. Sources were T cells, B-cell-depleted T cells, or PBMCs; the material itself was cDNA or gDNA.

As originally analysed: From reference gene primer amplification, estimates of nucleated cell counts were derived. Some clones are missing from TCRdb's copy, which holds only in-frame ones; the method was immunoSEQ multiplex PCR. The V and J calls and clone size were taken over from that table, and D and trimming were inferred from the DNA. The data contain some 30,000 clones, about 90% of them singletons. The CDR3 has 13 residues. J gave up 5 bases and V 8 bases, and 7 bases lay outside the gene matches. Germline CDR1 and CDR2: LNHDA and SQIVND (reference sequence). Concerning this clone itself: Other DNA sequences from this sample encode an identical CDR3 as well.

V gene TRBV19 combines with J gene TRBJ2-5; 8 positions match TRBD2. The sequenced material came from peripheral blood. The TCR comes from a human donor in a cohort sampled during active COVID-19. CDR3 amino acids: CASSTGGPETQYF. The CDR3 DNA is TGTGCCAGTTCGACGGGGGGGCCGGAGACCCAGTACTTC. Full variable domain (remainder filled in from reference TRBV19 and TRBJ2-5): DGGITQSPKYLFRKEGQNVTLSCEQNLNHDAMYWYRQDPGQGLRLIYYSQIVNDFQKGDIAEGYSVSREKKESFPLTVTSAQKNPTAFYLCASSTGGPETQYFGPGTRLLVL.